Described below is a single T cell receptor beta chain sequence and its context. Its antigen is undetermined. This sample stems from a study of identical twins. The CDR3 length is 23 residues. General study findings and limits: Insertions were reduced in abundant cord blood beta clonotypes but not in memory repertoires. The models systematically underestimated how much out-of-frame TCR alpha was shared in monozygotic twins. Out-of-frame alpha sequences that twins shared showed excess low generation probability.

TCRdb reprocessed the 5' RACE reads with MiXCR, giving one entry per CDR3 protein. The profile shows a few hundred thousand distinct CDR3 sequences, approximately 17% of them singletons. The chain employs TRBV21-1 and TRBJ2-1; the table names TRBD2, a call not compared with the DNA. TRBV21-1 is marked as a pseudogene. Sample: naive T cells sorted from blood. This clonotype originated in a man aged 45-60 years in good health. The CDR3, as DNA: TGTGCCAGCAGCAAAGAGCCTAGCGGGAGCCTCAACATCGCCCCGACGGACTACAATGAGCAGTTCTTC. This translates into CASSKEPSGSLNIAPTDYNEQFF.